Presented here are 17 T cell receptor beta chains from one specimen sequenced in a study of shared T cell receptors in the human thymus. Clones were read by immunoSEQ multiplex PCR, and TCRdb kept only the in-frame ones, dropping some. The table includes roughly 660,000 clones, approximately 88% detected once. These data also formed part of another study, on human thymus T cells.

Sequencing was performed on thymocytes. These TCRs come from a boy in the first two years of life with a congenital heart defect.

V usage is TRBV28 and J usage is TRBJ2-5, with 12 nucleotides matching TRBD1. CDR1 MDHEN and CDR2 SYDVKM come from the germline V gene. V lost 2 bases to trimming and J lost 1 base; unmatched junction nucleotides: 5. This CDR3 is built from 17 residues. The CDR3 region has the DNA TGTGCCAGCAGTTTAGGGACAGGGGGCCCCCTCCAAGAGACCCAGTACTTC. Translated: CASSLGTGGPLQETQYF.

This clone appeared a single time. The genes are TRBV12-1 and TRBJ2-4; TRBD2, the table's D call, lacks a check against the DNA. TRBV12-1 is a documented pseudogene. This CDR3 comprises 16 residues. CDR3 residues: CAEGGSGFRAKNIQYF. In DNA, the CDR3 is TGTGCCGAGGGCGGTAGCGGGTTTCGCGCCAAAAACATTCAGTACTTC.

The CDR3 protein is CASSQVRTGREQYF. CDR3 sequence (DNA): TGCGCCAGCAGCCAAGTTCGGACAGGGCGCGAGCAGTACTTC. This sequence joins TRBV4-3 and TRBJ2-7, with 8 bases matching TRBD1. The CDR3 is 14 amino acids. The junction had 5 bases not matched to a gene; V was cut back by 1 base and J by 6 bases. Germline CDR1 LGHNA, CDR2 YSLEER.

The chain uses TRBV4-2 and TRBJ2-7; 8 bases fit TRBD2. Unmatched junction bases numbered 11, after V lost 0 bases and J lost 4 bases. CDR3 length: 17 amino acids. From germline, CDR1 is LGHNA and CDR2 YNFKEQ. The CDR3 loop reads CASSQEATPGLAYEQYF. Written as DNA, the CDR3 is TGTGCCAGCAGCCAAGAAGCTACACCTGGACTAGCTTACGAGCAGTACTTC.

This clone came up once. The chain couples TRBV11-3 to TRBJ2-7, with 12 bases fitting TRBD2. CDR1 is SGHNT, CDR2 YENEEA, per germline. The V and J ends lost 4 bases and 5 bases, in that order; junction bases with no gene match: 3. This CDR3 comprises 14 residues. CDR3 DNA: TGTGCCAGCAGCTGGACTAGCGGGGACCACGAGCAGTACTTC. This encodes CASSWTSGDHEQYF.

This rearrangement joins TRBV29-1 to TRBJ2-1; 13 nucleotides line up with TRBD2. V lost 4 bases to trimming and J lost 4 bases; unmatched junction nucleotides: 10. The CDR3 contains 17 residues. Germline CDR1 SQVTM, CDR2 ANQGSEA. The CDR3 DNA sequence: TGCAGCGTTGCATGGACTAGCGGGGGCAGGGGGTACAATGAGCAGTTCTTC. It translates to CSVAWTSGGRGYNEQFF.

The chain carries TRBV30 and TRBJ2-1; 8 nucleotides agree with TRBD2. The CDR3 runs to 20 residues. Losses at the gene ends were 5 bases for V and 9 bases for J; bases not matched to a gene: 30. Germline-derived CDR1 and CDR2 are GTSNPN and SVGIG (reference sequence). The CDR3 is CAWAAGLAGPPVPTEGEQFF. As DNA, the CDR3 is TGTGCCTGGGCAGCCGGATTAGCGGGACCACCGGTGCCTACGGAGGGTGAGCAGTTCTTC.

The chain joins TRBV12-5 to TRBJ1-1; D remains unclear. Per the germline V gene, CDR1 is LGHNT and CDR2 is FRNRAP. The germline V and J ends were trimmed by 5 bases and 13 bases, with 17 bases remaining between them. This CDR3 comprises 12 residues. CDR3 DNA sequence: TGTGCTAGTGGTGTCCCCCCGGTACGAGATTTCTTT. Translating gives CASGVPPVRDFF.

This clone was counted once. CDR3 in amino acids: CASSPVEASGRTSYEQYF. In DNA, the CDR3 is TGTGCCAGCAGCCCCGTTGAGGCTAGCGGGAGGACCTCCTACGAGCAGTACTTC. The rearrangement joins TRBV9 to TRBJ2-7; 11 bases map to TRBD2. V lost 4 bases to trimming and J lost 0 bases; unmatched junction nucleotides: 12. Looked up from germline, CDR1 is SGDLS and CDR2 is YYNGEE. This CDR3 spans 18 amino acids.

Points on this clone: The same CDR3 arises from other DNA sequences in this sample as well. V and J are TRBV4-3 and TRBJ2-7; TRBD1 matches 7 bases. Per germline, CDR1 LGHNA and CDR2 YSLEER. Trimming cost V 0 bases and J 6 bases; bases outside gene matches: 2. The CDR3 is 13 amino acids. CDR3 DNA sequence: TGCGCCAGCAGCCAAGATCCAGGGGGCGAGCAGTACTTC. This encodes CASSQDPGGEQYF.

The V gene is TRBV6-1, the J gene TRBJ2-5; 7 nucleotides agree with TRBD2. V was pared by 11 bases and J by 5 bases, with 14 bases of the junction left unmatched. This CDR3 is built from 14 residues. Germline values: CDR1 MNHNS, CDR2 SASEGT. The DNA for the CDR3 is TGTGCCGAATCTAGCGGAGGCCTCCGGGAGACCCAGTACTTC. This gives the protein CAESSGGLRETQYF.

This clone was counted once. The CDR3 DNA reads TGTGCCAGCCGAAAACGGGGGGTTGGAGAGACCCAGTACTTC. Its translation is CASRKRGVGETQYF. V and J are TRBV27 and TRBJ2-5; 7 nucleotides align to TRBD2. This CDR3 is built from 14 residues. CDR1 MNHEY and CDR2 SMNVEV come from the germline V gene (reference sequence). V was clipped by 8 bases and J by 4 bases; unmatched bases: 10.

The chain uses TRBV6-5 and TRBJ2-5; 8 bases agree with TRBD2. The CDR3 covers 15 residues. Trimming removed 6 bases from V and 3 bases from J; junction bases left unmatched: 9. Germline V CDR1 and CDR2: MNHEY, SVGAGI. CDR3 residues: CASRPGRAYEETQYF. CDR3 bases: TGTGCCAGCAGGCCCGGGAGGGCCTACGAAGAGACCCAGTACTTC.

CDR3: CASSLEEIERRGGTNEKLFF. For the CDR3, the DNA is TGTGCCAGCAGCTTAGAGGAAATAGAGAGGAGGGGGGGGACTAATGAAAAACTGTTTTTT. The rearrangement links TRBV11-2 to TRBJ1-4, with D possibly matching TRBD1 (6 bases). CDR3 length equals 20 residues. Trimming took off 0 bases at V and 2 bases at J, with 22 bases between the two ends. Germline V lookup: CDR1 SGHAT, CDR2 FQNNGV.

This chain connects TRBV7-2 to TRBJ2-5; 7 bases line up with TRBD2. Germline V gene sequence: CDR1 SGHTA, CDR2 FQGNSA. The trim removed 3 bases at V and 1 base at J, leaving 8 bases unmatched. This CDR3 has 16 residues. The CDR3 DNA reads as TGTGCCAGCAGCTTTGTTAGCGGGCCGCCCCAAGAGACCCAGTACTTC. Protein product: CASSFVSGPPQETQYF. The full variable domain, its missing parts supplied by reference TRBV7-2 and TRBJ2-5, is GAGVSQSPSNKVTEKGKDVELRCDPISGHTALYWYRQSLGQGLEFLIYFQGNSAPDKSGLPSDRFSAERTGGSVSTLTIQRTQQEDSAVYLCASSFVSGPPQETQYFGPGTRLLVL.

The chain couples TRBV6-4 to TRBJ2-3; 12 nucleotides align to TRBD1. The germline V gene encodes CDR1 MRHNA and CDR2 SNTAGT. V trimming: 5 bases; J trimming: 5 bases; junction bases outside the gene matches: 8. This CDR3 contains 16 residues. CDR3 region: CASSPGTGGEVDTQYF. Here the CDR3 DNA reads TGTGCCAGCAGTCCCGGGACAGGGGGCGAGGTAGATACGCAGTATTTT.

The chain recombines TRBV4-1 with TRBJ2-7; TRBD2 might be the D (6 bases). The length of the CDR3 is 17 residues. V was shortened by 7 bases and J by 3 bases, with 25 bases between the two germline ends. The germline V gene has CDR1 MGHRA and CDR2 YSYEKL. The CDR3 DNA reads TGCGCCAGCAACCCGGGACCTAGCGTAAGGTGGAACTACGAGCAGTACTTC. It specifies CASNPGPSVRWNYEQYF.